This entry concerns a single T cell receptor (beta chain). The data were obtained in a study of blood T cell repertoires in COVID-19. On the study more broadly: Donors in the United States, Italy and Spain gave samples during acute or convalescent COVID-19. The cDNA or gDNA used as material had been derived from T cells, B-cell-depleted T cells, or PBMCs.

Trimming took 6 bases from V and 5 from J; bases not matched to a gene: 11. Germline values: CDR1 GTSNPN, CDR2 SVGIG (reference sequence). The CDR3 extends over 14 amino acids. Methods used by the authors: How many nucleated cells were present was estimated from reference gene primer amplification. Sequenced by immunoSEQ multiplex PCR; TCRdb stores in-frame clones only, minus some. V and J calls and clone size are those listed in that table; D and trimming were worked out from the DNA. The data show roughly 110,000 clones, around 85% seen once. The chain is built from TRBV30 and TRBJ1-2; 8 bases are a match to TRBD1. The sequence was obtained from a middle-aged man with acute or convalescent COVID-19. Material: peripheral blood. CDR3 bases: TGTGCCTGCCTTAGACAGGGGATGGGGTATGGCTACACCTTC. Encoded protein: CACLRQGMGYGYTF. The complete variable domain, with remaining parts taken from reference TRBV30 and TRBJ1-2, reads SQTIHQWPATLVQPVGSPLSLECTVEGTSNPNLYWYRQAAGRGLQLLFYSVGIGQISSEVPQNLSASRPQDRQFILSSKKLLLSDSGFYLCACLRQGMGYGYTFGSGTRLTVV.